This T cell receptor (beta chain) was found in a study of blood T cells in healthy people across ages (dated by TCRdb to about 2015). About the study as a whole: Template switching captured roughly one uniquely barcoded TCR beta cDNA molecule per two T cells in model experiments. To avoid experimental bias, donors of different ages were randomly spread across the sequencing lanes. Four age groups were formed from the donors: young (average about 15 years), middle-aged (around 40), aged (around 62) and long-lived (about 80). Age-related changes in TCR beta repertoire diversity were measured in the study by deep sequencing normalized with unique cDNA molecular identifiers. Using the same blood draw, the study looked at two additional independent replicas of 1 million unique cDNA reads for two donors, one aged 18 to 30 and the other aged 80 or older.

This clonotype turned up a few times. Its antigen is unknown. Base qualities are not provided; no much larger clone lies one nucleotide away. CDR1 and CDR2, looked up from the germline V gene, are SGHRS and YFSETQ. V and J are trimmed by 3 bases and 5 bases, and the gene matches miss 7 bases of the junction. Inclusive of the bounding cysteine and phenylalanine, the CDR3 is 15 residues long. The read is trimmed to its CDR3 DNA, 45 bases read in frame from base 1. The 40 or so donors, aged about 6 to 95 years, were systemically healthy Caucasian individuals from Russia. Around 9.9 milliliters of peripheral blood were collected from each donor into EDTA-treated Vacutainer tubes. Ficoll-Paque density-gradient centrifugation was used to isolate PBMCs, with at least 7 million per sample. Total RNA, at least 5 micrograms per sample, was extracted from PBMCs with Trizol reagent. Naive CD45RAhigh/CD27high T cell percentages were measured by flow cytometry on a PBMC aliquot from every donor.

Study-wide findings and limitations: Because profiling used bulk unsorted PBMCs, naive and antigen-experienced compartments could not be compared conclusively. The CMV infection status of donors was not known, potentially confounding age-related changes in expanded clonotypes. Estimates of total diversity based on one million sequenced T cells were considered lower bounds and underestimates. Observed TCR beta diversity per million T cells fell roughly linearly with age, and a significant reduction was already apparent by age around 40. The long-lived group showed more naive CD4+ T cells, fewer expanded clones and increased TCR diversity than the aged group, suggesting age selection. A strong correlation was found between observed TCR beta diversity and the percentage of naive T cells measured by flow cytometry.

The library was generated by 5' RACE. The sequencer was an Illumina HiSeq 2500. The second PCR ran for about 7 to 11 cycles and used a J-beta primer mix along with a sample-barcoded 5' primer. A template-switch 5' adaptor carrying 12 random nucleotides introduced a unique molecular identifier onto each TCR beta cDNA molecule. Each sample yielded at least 3 million CDR3-containing paired-end reads. All of the RNA was converted into first-strand cDNA using the Mint cDNA synthesis kit, with a TRBC-specific oligonucleotide serving as the primer. After uracil-DNA glycosylase treatment, a first 18-cycle PCR used universal primers M1SS and BC2_uni_R on all cDNA. Per the source publication's procedure: Normalization of each sample was performed by random selection of 1 million high-quality reads, each carrying a distinct molecular identifier. Instead of being binned into consensus sequences, reads with shared molecular identifiers were discarded. MiTCR, run with a Q25 quality threshold and the strictest error-elimination algorithm, handled CDR3 identification, clonotype clustering and error correction. Lower-bound total TCR beta diversity was estimated with a nonparametric unseen species model using Euler transformation. TCRdb reran the public reads through fastp at Q25 and MiXCR, keeping productive beta chains. Rows are combined by CDR3 protein, so each entry shows the most common genes and DNA. TCRdb's processing, not the authors' own work, is the source of the V and J calls. The sample contains about 1,800,000 distinct CDR3 sequences, about 28% of them found a single time. 7.7% of the sample is held by the ten biggest clonotypes.

The sequence joins TRBV5-1 to TRBJ2-1, with 8 bases aligning to TRBD1. The sequenced sample was blood. The TCR comes from a woman under 40 in good health. The DNA sequence is given as TGCGCCAGCAGCTACCCCGGGACAGGAGACAATGAGCAGTTCTTC. Its translation is CASSYPGTGDNEQFF.